The 29 T cell receptor beta chains below come from one sample, sequenced in a study of cytomegalovirus exposure and HLA in healthy donors. In the PCR, 60 Vbeta and 13 Jbeta primers were used. The assay was immunoSEQ multiplex PCR, and TCRdb's table has in-frame clones only and misses some. The data hold around 140,000 clones, with 82% observed a single time. The sample consisted of PBMCs. The source is a woman aged 45-59 years in good health and CMV-seropositive.

The rearrangement links TRBV5-1 to TRBJ2-3; the match to TRBD2 covers 8 bases. This CDR3 is 13 amino acids long. Germline V gene data show CDR1 as SGHRS and CDR2 as YFSETQ. With 3 bases clipped from V and 6 bases from J, the junction kept 3 bases outside the gene matches. CDR3 in DNA: TGCGCCAGCAGCTACGGGGGGGGCGATACGCAGTATTTT. This gives the protein CASSYGGGDTQYF.

The chain couples TRBV5-8 to TRBJ2-7; 7 bases match TRBD1. The J segment lost 3 bases and the V segment lost 9 bases, leaving 12 bases of the junction unmatched. This CDR3 spans 14 amino acids. CDR1 and CDR2 (germline): SGHTS, YDEGEE. CDR3 in DNA: TGTGCCACCAATAGGGGACAGCACTACTACGAGCAGTACTTC. It yields the protein CATNRGQHYYEQYF.

The chain is built from TRBV7-2 and TRBJ1-3; 8 nucleotides match TRBD1. Germline assignment: CDR1 SGHTA and CDR2 FQGNSA. The V gene end was trimmed by 3 bases and the J gene end by 7 bases; junction bases not matched to a gene: 5. The CDR3 loop spans 14 amino acids. The CDR3 DNA reads as TGTGCCAGCAGCTTCGCCGGACAGGGTAACACCATATATTTT. Amino acid sequence: CASSFAGQGNTIYF.

As DNA, the CDR3 is TGCGCCAGCAGCTGGGGGACAGGGGACAATGAGCAGTTCTTC. This translates into CASSWGTGDNEQFF. The chain recombines TRBV5-1 with TRBJ2-1, with 10 bases matching TRBD1. Unmatched junction bases numbered 2, after V lost 3 bases and J lost 5 bases. Looked up from germline, CDR1 is SGHRS and CDR2 is YFSETQ. CDR3 length equals 14 residues.

This clone has more than one count but fewer than ten. The V and J genes are TRBV5-8 and TRBJ2-1, with 14 bases aligning to TRBD2. The J segment lost 2 bases and the V segment lost 4 bases, leaving 14 bases of the junction unmatched. Germline values: CDR1 SGHTS, CDR2 YDEGEE. The CDR3 extends over 20 amino acids. The CDR3 DNA sequence: TGTGCCAGCAGCCTGGTGGGACTAGCGGGAGCTTATTTCCCCTACAATGAGCAGTTCTTC. Amino acids: CASSLVGLAGAYFPYNEQFF.

The V and J genes are TRBV5-1 and TRBJ2-1, with a weak D call TRBD2 (6 bases). The CDR3 spans 13 residues. The V end lost 0 bases, the J end lost 11 bases, and 12 bases lay between the germline ends. The germline CDR1 and CDR2 sequences are SGHRS and YFSETQ. The CDR3 is CASSLGPSAQQFF. The CDR3 region has the DNA TGCGCCAGCAGCTTGGGGCCTAGCGCCCAGCAGTTCTTC.

The chain is built from TRBV13 and TRBJ2-3, with TRBD2 matching 12 bases. Germline V gives CDR1 PRHDT, CDR2 FYEKMQ (reference sequence). Trimming removed 3 bases from V and 5 bases from J; junction bases left unmatched: 3. The CDR3 has 15 amino acids. The CDR3 bases are TGTGCCAGCAGCTTCCTACTAGCGGGGGGAGATACGCAGTATTTT. Protein product: CASSFLLAGGDTQYF.

The chain uses TRBV11-2 and TRBJ2-1; 8 bases line up with TRBD1. J was trimmed by 5 bases and V by 2 bases; bases with no gene match: 5. This CDR3 region has 15 residues. In germline, CDR1 is SGHAT, CDR2 FQNNGV. CDR3 sequence reads: CASSLSLQGDNEQFF. Here the CDR3 DNA reads TGTGCCAGCAGCTTAAGTTTACAGGGGGACAATGAGCAGTTCTTC. Complete variable domain (other parts from reference TRBV11-2 and TRBJ2-1): EAGVAQSPRYKIIEKRQSVAFWCNPISGHATLYWYQQILGQGPKLLIQFQNNGVVDDSQLPKDRFSAERLKGVDSTLKIQPAKLEDSAVYLCASSLSLQGDNEQFFGPGTRLTVL.

This chain links TRBV5-6 with TRBJ2-1; D is unclear. Germline CDR1 is SGHDT and CDR2 is YYEEEE. The CDR3 covers 14 residues. V was trimmed by 2 bases and J by 2 bases, leaving 8 bases between them. The CDR3 region is CASSFQKPYNEQFF. CDR3 in DNA: TGTGCCAGCAGCTTTCAGAAACCCTACAATGAGCAGTTCTTC.

The rearrangement links TRBV4-1 to TRBJ2-7, with 7 bases matching TRBD2. V shed 0 bases, J shed 2 bases, and the junction held 10 bases outside the gene matches. Germline V gene data show CDR1 as MGHRA and CDR2 as YSYEKL. The CDR3 spans 17 residues. The CDR3 region has the DNA TGCGCCAGCAGCCAAGATGATTCTAGCGGACTAACCTACGAGCAGTACTTC. Its translation is CASSQDDSSGLTYEQYF.

J is TRBJ1-4 and V is TRBV5-1; TRBD1 matches 7 bases. V was clipped by 4 bases and J by 2 bases; unmatched bases: 5. This CDR3 spans 15 amino acids. CDR1 is SGHRS and CDR2 is YFSETQ in the germline V gene. The CDR3 sequence: CASSQGTATNEKLFF. CDR3 coding DNA: TGCGCCAGCAGCCAGGGGACAGCCACTAATGAAAAACTGTTTTTT.

This sequence joins TRBV4-2 and TRBJ1-2; TRBD1 matches at 7 bases. The CDR3 covers 17 residues. CDR1 and CDR2 from the germline V gene are LGHNA and YNFKEQ. J lost 0 bases, V lost 4 bases, and 11 bases had no gene match. CDR3 nucleotides: TGTGCCAGCAGCCGCCTCCAGGGGACAGCCACTAACTATGGCTACACCTTC. It yields the protein CASSRLQGTATNYGYTF.

As concerns this clone: Sequence at one end of the junction differs from germline and may be a read error. The chain uses TRBV7-9 and TRBJ1-2; TRBD1 might be the D (5 bases). The length of the CDR3 is 11 residues. CDR1 is SEHNR and CDR2 is FQNEAQ in the germline V gene (reference sequence). The CDR3 region is CASSQTDLFLF. The CDR3 DNA reads TGTGCCAGCAGCCAGACAGACCTATTCTTGTTC.

This clone was detected only once. The chain recombines TRBV4-2 with TRBJ2-2; weak D call: TRBD2 (6 bases). The V gene lost 0 bases and the J gene lost 5 bases, with 16 bases spanning the gap. The CDR3 is made up of 17 amino acids. CDR1 is LGHNA and CDR2 is YNFKEQ in the germline V gene. The DNA for the CDR3 is TGTGCCAGCAGCCAAGATATTTACGGGAGTGGGACCGGGGAGCTGTTTTTT. This translates into CASSQDIYGSGTGELFF.

The V call is TRBV9, the J call TRBJ1-2, with TRBD1 as a possible D gene (5 bases). The germline V gene encodes CDR1 SGDLS and CDR2 YYNGEE. CDR3 length: 15 amino acids. Trimming shortened V by 3 bases and J by 0 bases, and 12 bases separated the two germline ends. The CDR3 DNA follows: TGTGCCAGCAGCGACAGACAGTTAGCTAACTATGGCTACACCTTC. Translated: CASSDRQLANYGYTF.

The V call is TRBV10-1, the J call TRBJ2-2, with 11 bases identical to TRBD2. The germline V gene has CDR1 WNHNN and CDR2 SYGVQD (reference sequence). V shed 4 bases, J shed 4 bases, and the junction held 11 bases outside the gene matches. This CDR3 spans 18 amino acids. This chain's CDR3 is CASSGGSGRARRTGELFF. The CDR3 DNA is TGCGCCAGCAGTGGTGGTAGCGGGAGGGCCCGACGCACCGGGGAGCTGTTTTTT.

This sequence joins TRBV2 and TRBJ2-7, with 9 positions matching TRBD1. The germline CDR1 and CDR2 sequences are SNHLY and FYNNEI. With V trimmed by 7 bases and J by 0 bases, 4 bases remained unmatched. The CDR3 is made up of 14 amino acids. The CDR3 region has the DNA TGTGCCAGCAAAGGGACAGGGAGCTCCTACGAGCAGTACTTC. Encoded protein: CASKGTGSSYEQYF.

V is TRBV6-6 and J is TRBJ2-3; TRBD2 is a possible D gene (6 bases). The ends were cut back, 5 bases at V and 0 bases at J, with 12 bases in the middle. The CDR3 covers 15 residues. Germline values: CDR1 MNHNY, CDR2 SVGAGI (reference sequence). The CDR3 sequence is CASSRGGPSTDTQYF. The CDR3 DNA is TGTGCCAGCAGTCGCGGAGGGCCGAGCACAGATACGCAGTATTTT.

This clone was seen a handful of times. The chain joins TRBV6-1 to TRBJ1-2; TRBD1 matches at 7 bases. Trimming at V came to 4 bases and at J to 3 bases, leaving 2 bases not matched to a gene. This CDR3 has 13 residues. Germline loops: CDR1 MNHNS, CDR2 SASEGT. This chain's CDR3 is CASSVDRDYGYTF. As DNA, the CDR3 is TGTGCCAGCAGTGTCGACAGGGACTATGGCTACACCTTC.

The J gene is TRBJ2-5, the V gene TRBV5-1, with D possibly TRBD2 on 6 matching bases. Germline CDR1 SGHRS, CDR2 YFSETQ. This CDR3 has 15 residues. V lost 0 bases and J 0 bases, leaving 9 bases between the germline ends. The CDR3 DNA reads as TGCGCCAGCAGCTTGGCCGCGGGGTACCAAGAGACCCAGTACTTC. Its translation: CASSLAAGYQETQYF.

This chain joins TRBV29-1 and TRBJ1-2, with no clear D. In germline, CDR1 is SQVTM, CDR2 ANQGSEA. The CDR3 contains 13 residues. V dropped 1 base and J dropped 0 bases, with 6 bases sitting between them. Here the CDR3 DNA reads TGCAGCGTTGAAGGAACGGCTAACTATGGCTACACCTTC. Translated: CSVEGTANYGYTF. Filled out from reference TRBV29-1 and TRBJ1-2, the complete variable domain reads SAVISQKPSRDICQRGTSLTIQCQVDSQVTMMFWYRQQPGQSLTLIATANQGSEATYESGFVIDKFPISRPNLTFSTLTVSNMSPEDSSIYLCSVEGTANYGYTFGSGTRLTVV.

A single count supports this clone. The chain is built from TRBV27 and TRBJ2-3, with 11 bases matching TRBD2. Germline V gene lookup returns CDR1 MNHEY and CDR2 SMNVEV (reference sequence). The CDR3 length is 16 residues. The V segment lost 1 base and the J segment 7 bases; nucleotides outside the gene matches: 7. The CDR3 here is CASSLFSSGRMNTQYF. DNA of the CDR3: TGTGCCAGCAGTTTATTCTCTAGCGGGAGGATGAATACGCAGTATTTT.

This clone was observed once. The chain recombines TRBV11-1 with TRBJ2-1; 10 bases line up with TRBD1. V shed 5 bases, J shed 3 bases, and the junction held 7 bases outside the gene matches. The CDR3 runs to 16 residues. In germline, CDR1 is SGHAT, CDR2 FQDESV (reference sequence). The DNA for the CDR3 is TGTGCCAGCAGCATCTCCGGGACAGGGGTCTACAATGAGCAGTTCTTC. It translates to CASSISGTGVYNEQFF. The complete variable domain, with remaining parts taken from reference TRBV11-1 and TRBJ2-1, reads EAEVAQSPRYKITEKSQAVAFWCDPISGHATLYWYRQILGQGPELLVQFQDESVVDDSQLPKDRFSAERLKGVDSTLKIQPAELGDSAMYLCASSISGTGVYNEQFFGPGTRLTVL.

The V and J genes are TRBV25-1 and TRBJ2-1; D possibly corresponds to TRBD1 (5 bases). The ends were cut back, 8 bases at V and 2 bases at J, with 10 bases in the middle. This CDR3 contains 13 residues. The germline V gene encodes CDR1 MGHDK and CDR2 SYGVNS. The CDR3 region has the DNA TGTGCCAGCTGTACAGGCCCCTACAATGAGCAGTTCTTC. It specifies CASCTGPYNEQFF.

This chain connects TRBV4-3 to TRBJ1-1, with D uncertain. Trimming cost V 0 bases and J 4 bases, with 9 bases left between them. This CDR3 spans 14 amino acids. Germline CDR1 and CDR2: LGHNA and YSLEER. The CDR3 here is CASSQEVGSTEAFF. In nucleotides, the CDR3 is TGCGCCAGCAGCCAAGAGGTTGGCAGCACTGAAGCTTTCTTT.

CDR3 sequence (DNA): TGTGCCAGCAGTTTACTGGGGGGTGACTATGGCTACACCTTC. This encodes CASSLLGGDYGYTF. J is TRBJ1-2 and V is TRBV28; possible D gene TRBD1, 5 bases. V was clipped by 2 bases and J by 3 bases, with 10 bases between them. Looked up from germline, CDR1 is MDHEN and CDR2 is SYDVKM. This CDR3 spans 14 amino acids.

This CDR3 reads CASSLDFREETQYF. CDR3 bases: TGTGCCAGCAGCTTAGATTTCAGGGAAGAGACCCAGTACTTC. The V gene is TRBV7-9, the J gene TRBJ2-5, with D perhaps matching TRBD1 (5 bases). The CDR3 covers 14 residues. Trimming cost V 1 base and J 3 bases, with 9 bases left between them. From germline, CDR1 is SEHNR and CDR2 FQNEAQ (reference sequence).

The CDR3 coding sequence is TGTGCCAGCAGCGTATATATGGAGGCCGGGGAGCTGTTTTTT. This gives the protein CASSVYMEAGELFF. V is TRBV9 and J is TRBJ2-2; D is possibly TRBD2 (5 bases). The germline V and J ends were trimmed by 1 base and 6 bases, with 10 bases remaining between them. Germline CDR1 reads SGDLS; CDR2 reads YYNGEE. This CDR3 has 14 residues.

The genes are TRBV7-9 and TRBJ2-2, with a possible D match to TRBD1 (5 bases). The germline CDR1 and CDR2 sequences are SEHNR and FQNEAQ (reference sequence). The CDR3 contains 14 residues. V lost 4 bases, J lost 3 bases, and 9 bases lay in between. CDR3 coding DNA: TGTGCCAGCAGCTCAGACAGCTACACCGGGGAGCTGTTTTTT. Amino acid sequence: CASSSDSYTGELFF.